This TCR beta chain was recorded in a study of blood T cell repertoires in COVID-19. As for the study in general: The United States, Italy and Spain were the sources of the acute and convalescent COVID-19 samples. Sources were T cells, B-cell-depleted T cells, or PBMCs; the material itself was cDNA or gDNA.

V lost 3 bases and J lost 2, with 11 bases in between. Germline V CDR1 and CDR2: SGHRS, YFSETQ. CDR3 length: 14 amino acids. The data were produced by immunoSEQ multiplex PCR, yet TCRdb's version contains in-frame clones alone and is incomplete. The repertoire consists of 55,000 to 75,000 clones, with about 80% occurring once and the leading ten covering 3% to 3.5%. The specimen was peripheral blood. The chain carries TRBV5-1 and TRBJ2-5, with D maybe TRBD1 (6 bases). The TCR was taken from a man in his 60s with acute or convalescent COVID-19. The chain's CDR3 is CASSSAGAQETQYF. For the CDR3, the DNA is TGCGCCAGCAGCTCCGCAGGGGCGCAAGAGACCCAGTACTTC.